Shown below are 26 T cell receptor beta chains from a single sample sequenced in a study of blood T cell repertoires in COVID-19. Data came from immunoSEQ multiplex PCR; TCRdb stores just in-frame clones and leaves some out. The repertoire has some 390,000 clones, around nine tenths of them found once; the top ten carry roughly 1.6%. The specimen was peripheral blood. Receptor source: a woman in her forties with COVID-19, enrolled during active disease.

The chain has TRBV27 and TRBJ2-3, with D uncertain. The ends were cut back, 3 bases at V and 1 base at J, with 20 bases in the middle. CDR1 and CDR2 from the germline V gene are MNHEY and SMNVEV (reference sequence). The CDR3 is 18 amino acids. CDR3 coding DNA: TGTGCCAGCAGTTTGTTCTCTCGGCAGACATCCCGCACAGATACGCAGTATTTT. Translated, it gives CASSLFSRQTSRTDTQYF.

Here the CDR3 DNA reads TGTGCCAGCAGCTTGATACAGGGAACGGAGGGCTACACCTTC. Amino acids: CASSLIQGTEGYTF. J is TRBJ1-2 and V is TRBV11-2, with D perhaps matching TRBD1 (6 bases). V was pared by 3 bases and J by 8 bases, with 16 bases between. Germline V gives CDR1 SGHAT, CDR2 FQNNGV. The CDR3 is made up of 14 amino acids.

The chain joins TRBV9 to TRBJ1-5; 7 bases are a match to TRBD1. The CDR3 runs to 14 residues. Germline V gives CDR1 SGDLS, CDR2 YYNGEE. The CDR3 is CAFDDRVSNQPQHF. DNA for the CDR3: TGTGCTTTTGACGACAGGGTTAGCAATCAGCCCCAGCATTTT.

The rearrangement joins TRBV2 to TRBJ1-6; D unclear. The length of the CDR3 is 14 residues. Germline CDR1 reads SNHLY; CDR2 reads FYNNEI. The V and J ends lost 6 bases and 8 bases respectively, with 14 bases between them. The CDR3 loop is CASRLGIWDSPLHF. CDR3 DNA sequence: TGTGCCAGCAGACTAGGAATTTGGGATTCACCCCTCCACTTT.

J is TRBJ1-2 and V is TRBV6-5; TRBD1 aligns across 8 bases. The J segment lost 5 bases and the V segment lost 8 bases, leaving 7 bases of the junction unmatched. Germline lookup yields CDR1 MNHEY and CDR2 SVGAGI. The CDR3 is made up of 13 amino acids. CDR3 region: CASVDRGPYGYTF. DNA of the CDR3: TGTGCCAGCGTCGACAGGGGTCCATATGGCTACACCTTC.

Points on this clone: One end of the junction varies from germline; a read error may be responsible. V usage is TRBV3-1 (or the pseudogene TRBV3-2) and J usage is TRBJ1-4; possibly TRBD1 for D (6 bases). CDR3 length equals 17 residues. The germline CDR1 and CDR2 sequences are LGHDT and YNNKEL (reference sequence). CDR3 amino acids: CASSQDGRGAYHEKLFF. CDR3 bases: TGTGCCAGCAGTCAAGATGGCCGGGGGGCTTATCACGAAAAACTGTTTTTT.

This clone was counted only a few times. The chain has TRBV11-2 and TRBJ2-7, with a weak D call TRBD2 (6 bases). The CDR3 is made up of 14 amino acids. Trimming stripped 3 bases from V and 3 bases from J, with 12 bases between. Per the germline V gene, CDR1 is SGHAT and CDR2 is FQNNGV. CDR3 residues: CASSFAPRDYEQYF. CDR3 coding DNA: TGTGCCAGCAGCTTCGCCCCGCGGGACTACGAGCAGTACTTC.

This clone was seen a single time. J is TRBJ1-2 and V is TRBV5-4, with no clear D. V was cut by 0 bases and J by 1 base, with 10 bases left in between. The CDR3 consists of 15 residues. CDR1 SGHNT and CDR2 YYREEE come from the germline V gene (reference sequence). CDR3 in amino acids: CASSLVTLVNYGYTF. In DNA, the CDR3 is TGTGCCAGCAGCTTGGTGACACTGGTTAACTATGGCTACACCTTC.

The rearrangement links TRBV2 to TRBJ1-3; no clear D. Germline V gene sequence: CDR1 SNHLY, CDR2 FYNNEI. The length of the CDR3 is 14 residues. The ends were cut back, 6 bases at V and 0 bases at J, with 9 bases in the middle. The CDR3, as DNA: TGTGCCAGCAGAGAGGATCTCTCTGGAAACACCATATATTTT. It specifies CASREDLSGNTIYF.

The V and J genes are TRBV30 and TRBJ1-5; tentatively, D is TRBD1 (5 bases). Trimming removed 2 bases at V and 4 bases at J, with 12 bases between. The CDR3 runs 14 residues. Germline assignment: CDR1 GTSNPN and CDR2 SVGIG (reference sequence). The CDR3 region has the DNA TGTGCCTGGAGTAAGGCAGGGCGTAATCAGCCCCAGCATTTT. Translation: CAWSKAGRNQPQHF.

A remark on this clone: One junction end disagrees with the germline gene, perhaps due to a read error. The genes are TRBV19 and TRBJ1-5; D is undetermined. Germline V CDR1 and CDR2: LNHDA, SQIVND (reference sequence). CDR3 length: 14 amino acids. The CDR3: CASTPTDSYQPQHF. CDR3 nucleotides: TGTGCCAGTACTCCTACGGATAGCTATCAGCCCCAGCATTTT.

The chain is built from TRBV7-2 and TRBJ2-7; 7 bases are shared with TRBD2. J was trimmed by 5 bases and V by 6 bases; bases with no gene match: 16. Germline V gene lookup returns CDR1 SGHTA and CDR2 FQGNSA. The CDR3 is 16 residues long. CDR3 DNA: TGTGCCAGCAGTTTGATGACCCTAGCGGAGGAGGACGAGCAGTACTTC. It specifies CASSLMTLAEEDEQYF.

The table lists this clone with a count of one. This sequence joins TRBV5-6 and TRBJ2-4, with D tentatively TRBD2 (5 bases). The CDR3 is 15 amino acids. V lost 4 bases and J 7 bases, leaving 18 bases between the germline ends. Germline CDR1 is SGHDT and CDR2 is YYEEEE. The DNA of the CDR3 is TGTGCCAGCAGCCCTCGAGGGATTTATGGGAACATTCAGTACTTC. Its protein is CASSPRGIYGNIQYF.

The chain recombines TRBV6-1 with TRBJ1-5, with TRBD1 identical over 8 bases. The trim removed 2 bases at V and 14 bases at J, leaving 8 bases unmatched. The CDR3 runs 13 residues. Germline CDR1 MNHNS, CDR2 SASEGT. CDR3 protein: CASSEKAGTGEHF. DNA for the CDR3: TGTGCCAGCAGTGAAAAGGCCGGGACAGGAGAGCATTTT.

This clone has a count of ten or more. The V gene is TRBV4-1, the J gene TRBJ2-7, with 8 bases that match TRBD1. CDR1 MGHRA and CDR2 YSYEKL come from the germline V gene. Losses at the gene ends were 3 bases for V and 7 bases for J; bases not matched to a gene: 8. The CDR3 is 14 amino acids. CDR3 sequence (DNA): TGCGCCAGCAGCCAGGACAGGGTCCGTGGGGAGCAGTACTTC. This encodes CASSQDRVRGEQYF.

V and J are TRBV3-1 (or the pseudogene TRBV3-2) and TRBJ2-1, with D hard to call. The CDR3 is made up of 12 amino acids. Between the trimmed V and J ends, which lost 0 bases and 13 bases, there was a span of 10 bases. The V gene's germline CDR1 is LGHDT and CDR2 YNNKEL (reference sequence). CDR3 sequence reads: CASSQDKTHQFF. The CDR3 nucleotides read TGTGCCAGCAGCCAAGATAAGACTCACCAGTTCTTC.

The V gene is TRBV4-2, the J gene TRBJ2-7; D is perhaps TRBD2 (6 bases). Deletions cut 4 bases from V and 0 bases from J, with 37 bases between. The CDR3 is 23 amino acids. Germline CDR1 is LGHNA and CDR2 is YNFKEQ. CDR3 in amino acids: CASSRRDPGALPRPGSGSYEQYF. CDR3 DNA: TGTGCCAGCAGCCGCAGGGACCCCGGAGCGCTGCCACGGCCCGGGAGCGGCTCCTACGAGCAGTACTTC.

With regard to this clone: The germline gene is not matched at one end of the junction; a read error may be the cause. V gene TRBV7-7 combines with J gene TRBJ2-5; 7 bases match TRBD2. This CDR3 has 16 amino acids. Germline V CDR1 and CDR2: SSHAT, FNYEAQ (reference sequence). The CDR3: CASSLASGKGQETQYF. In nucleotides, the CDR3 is TGTGCTAGCAGCTTAGCGAGCGGGAAGGGCCAAGAGACCCAGTACTTC.

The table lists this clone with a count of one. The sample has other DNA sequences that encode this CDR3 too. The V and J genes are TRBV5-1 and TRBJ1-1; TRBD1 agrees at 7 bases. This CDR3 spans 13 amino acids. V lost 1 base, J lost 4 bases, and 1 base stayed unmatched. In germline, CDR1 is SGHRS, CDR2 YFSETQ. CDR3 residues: CASSLSGGTEAFF. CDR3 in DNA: TGCGCCAGCAGCTTGTCAGGGGGCACTGAAGCTTTCTTT.

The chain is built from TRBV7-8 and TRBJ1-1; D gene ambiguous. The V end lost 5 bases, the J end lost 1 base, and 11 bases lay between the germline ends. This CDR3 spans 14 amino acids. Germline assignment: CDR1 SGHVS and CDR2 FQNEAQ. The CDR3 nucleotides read TGTGCCAGCAGCCCACGGGTCTCGAACACTGAAGCTTTCTTT. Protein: CASSPRVSNTEAFF.

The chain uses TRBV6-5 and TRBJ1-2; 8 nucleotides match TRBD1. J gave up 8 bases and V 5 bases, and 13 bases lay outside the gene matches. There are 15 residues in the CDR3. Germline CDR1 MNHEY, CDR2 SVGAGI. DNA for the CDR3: TGTGCCAGCAGTCCCTTAAGACAGGGGACTAACGGCTACACCTTC. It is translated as CASSPLRQGTNGYTF.

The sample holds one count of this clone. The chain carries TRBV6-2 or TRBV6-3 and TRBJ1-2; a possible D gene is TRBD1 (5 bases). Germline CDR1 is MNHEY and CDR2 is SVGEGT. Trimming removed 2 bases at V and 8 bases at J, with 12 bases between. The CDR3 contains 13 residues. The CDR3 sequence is CASSYHPEGGYTF. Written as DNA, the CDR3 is TGTGCCAGCAGTTACCACCCGGAGGGGGGCTACACCTTC.

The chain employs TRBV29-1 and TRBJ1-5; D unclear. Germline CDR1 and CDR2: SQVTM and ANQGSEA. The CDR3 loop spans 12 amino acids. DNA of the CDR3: TGCGATTGCGGATATAGCAATCAGCCCCAGCATTTT. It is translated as CDCGYSNQPQHF.

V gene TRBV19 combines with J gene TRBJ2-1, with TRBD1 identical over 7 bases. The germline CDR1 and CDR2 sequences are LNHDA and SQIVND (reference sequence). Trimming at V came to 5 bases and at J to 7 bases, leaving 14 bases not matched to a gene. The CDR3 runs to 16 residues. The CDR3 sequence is CASSLTTGTVTNEQFF. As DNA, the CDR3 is TGTGCCAGTAGTCTAACGACCGGGACAGTTACTAATGAGCAGTTCTTC.

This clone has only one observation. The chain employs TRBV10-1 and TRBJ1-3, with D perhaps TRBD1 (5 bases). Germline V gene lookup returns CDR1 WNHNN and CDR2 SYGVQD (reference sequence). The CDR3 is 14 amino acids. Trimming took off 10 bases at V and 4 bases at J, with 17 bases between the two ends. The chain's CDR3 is CATSGAATGNTIYF. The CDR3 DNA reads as TGCGCCACCTCTGGGGCAGCTACGGGAAACACCATATATTTT.

The CDR3 reads CASSPTGGDTQYF. In nucleotides, the CDR3 is TGTGCCAGCAGCCCGACAGGCGGGGATACGCAGTATTTT. The rearrangement links TRBV3-1 (or the pseudogene TRBV3-2) to TRBJ2-3, with a weak D call TRBD1 (6 bases). This CDR3 is built from 13 residues. Germline V gene sequence: CDR1 LGHDT, CDR2 YNNKEL (reference sequence). V lost 4 bases, J lost 6 bases, and 11 bases lay in between.